This T cell receptor beta chain stems from a study of OX40 agonist ivuxolimab in advanced cancers. Samples of blood were obtained at baseline, on cycle 4 day 1, and on cycle 7 day 1. Method: immunoSEQ multiplex PCR; TCRdb's copy keeps in-frame clones and lacks some. The table lists roughly 50,000 clones, 70% to 90% of them singletons. The V gene's germline CDR1 is SGHRS and CDR2 YFSETQ. Between the trimmed V and J ends, which lost 3 bases and 6 bases, there was a span of 16 bases. The CDR3 is 15 amino acids. Sequencing was performed on CD4+ or CD8+ T cells sorted from blood, taken in a trial of the OX40 agonist ivuxolimab. This receptor was taken from an adult with an advanced solid tumor such as melanoma, head and neck, liver or kidney cancer. V gene TRBV5-1 combines with J gene TRBJ2-1, with D possibly matching TRBD1 (5 bases). This chain's CDR3 is CASSSLRQGSNEQFF. CDR3 nucleotides: TGCGCCAGCAGCTCCCTCAGGCAGGGTAGCAATGAGCAGTTCTTC.